What follows are 9 T cell receptor beta chains derived from one specimen sequenced in a study of blood T cells in healthy people across ages. PCR was performed a second time for about 7 to 12 cycles using a sample-barcoded 5' primer and a J-beta primer mix. TCRdb re-called the 5' RACE reads with MiXCR, one entry per CDR3 protein. The table includes approximately 810,000 distinct CDR3 sequences, 36% detected once. The sequencing input was blood. These receptors were collected from a man between 18 and 29 years old in good health.

This clonotype was recorded once. A much larger clone differs from this one at a single base, so this may be a read error. V gene TRBV20-1 combines with J gene TRBJ2-1; 11 bases map to TRBD2. The CDR3 consists of 18 residues. Per germline, CDR1 DFQATT and CDR2 SNEGSKA (reference sequence). Losses at the gene ends were 5 bases for V and 4 bases for J; bases not matched to a gene: 16. CDR3 DNA sequence: TGCAGTGCTGGGGATCTAGCGGGGGGCACAAGGACGTACAATGAGCAGTTCTTC. Encoded protein: CSAGDLAGGTRTYNEQFF.

This clonotype has just a few counts. The junction differs from germline at one of its ends, possibly a read error. The genes are TRBV6-6 and TRBJ2-5; the D is unclear. Germline lookup yields CDR1 MNHNY and CDR2 SVGAGI (reference sequence). This CDR3 is built from 13 residues. DNA of the CDR3: TGCGCCAGCAGGACCGGGTCCGAGGAGACCCAGTACTTC. Protein product: CASRTGSEETQYF.

The chain has TRBV6-2 or TRBV6-3 and TRBJ2-3; D is tentatively TRBD1 or TRBD2 (5 bases each). V was trimmed by 5 bases and J by 14 bases, leaving 17 bases between them. This CDR3 comprises 12 residues. Germline CDR1 MNHEY, CDR2 SVGEGT. The CDR3 region has the DNA TGTGCCAGCAGTCGTTCCGGGACCCCCCTGTATTTT. Its translation is CASSRSGTPLYF.

This clonotype came up many times. This sequence joins TRBV20-1 and TRBJ2-4, with D hard to call. V gave up 2 bases and J gave up 0 bases, with 8 bases separating them. The CDR3 runs 14 residues. CDR1 and CDR2 (germline): DFQATT, SNEGSKA (reference sequence). CDR3 sequence reads: CSARKDSAKNIQYF. The CDR3 region has the DNA TGCAGTGCTAGAAAGGATTCAGCCAAAAACATTCAGTACTTC.

The V gene is TRBV5-1, the J gene TRBJ2-5, with D perhaps assigned TRBD1 or TRBD2 (6 bases each). V gave up 4 bases and J gave up 4 bases, with 14 bases separating them. CDR3 length equals 14 residues. Germline CDR1 SGHRS, CDR2 YFSETQ. The CDR3 loop is CASSVRGAVETQYF. Written as DNA, the CDR3 is TGCGCCAGCAGCGTAAGGGGGGCTGTAGAGACCCAGTACTTC.

The J gene is TRBJ1-5, the V gene TRBV7-2; the D gene is possibly TRBD1 (6 bases). The CDR3 has 13 amino acids. The germline V gene has CDR1 SGHTA and CDR2 FQGNSA. Trimming pared 4 bases from V and 7 bases from J, leaving 11 bases between. The CDR3 coding sequence is TGTGCCAGCAGCTGGGGGGGGGGCCAGCCCCAGCATTTT. The encoded protein is CASSWGGGQPQHF.

This clonotype was counted many times. The CDR3 loop reads CASSLTSAGETQYF. Written as DNA, the CDR3 is TGTGCCAGCAGTCTTACTAGCGCTGGCGAGACCCAGTACTTC. The gene calls are TRBV12-3 or TRBV12-4 and TRBJ2-5, with TRBD2 matching over 7 bases. The CDR3 is 14 amino acids. The ends lost 5 bases at V and 5 bases at J; junction bases unmatched: 8.

This chain connects TRBV18 to TRBJ2-7, with TRBD1 as a possible D gene (5 bases). V dropped 6 bases and J dropped 0 bases, with 12 bases sitting between them. Germline CDR1 is KGHSH and CDR2 is LQKENI. The CDR3 length is 14 residues. This CDR3 is CASSHLDTSYEQYF. As DNA, the CDR3 is TGTGCCAGCTCCCACCTGGACACCTCCTACGAGCAGTACTTC.

This chain uses TRBV20-1 with TRBJ1-6; 7 bases fit TRBD1. CDR1 and CDR2 from the germline V gene are DFQATT and SNEGSKA (reference sequence). The ends lost 6 bases at V and 9 bases at J; junction bases unmatched: 8. This CDR3 is 13 amino acids long. The DNA for the CDR3 is TGCAGTGCCCCACGACAGGGAGGTTCACCCCTCCACTTT. This gives the protein CSAPRQGGSPLHF.